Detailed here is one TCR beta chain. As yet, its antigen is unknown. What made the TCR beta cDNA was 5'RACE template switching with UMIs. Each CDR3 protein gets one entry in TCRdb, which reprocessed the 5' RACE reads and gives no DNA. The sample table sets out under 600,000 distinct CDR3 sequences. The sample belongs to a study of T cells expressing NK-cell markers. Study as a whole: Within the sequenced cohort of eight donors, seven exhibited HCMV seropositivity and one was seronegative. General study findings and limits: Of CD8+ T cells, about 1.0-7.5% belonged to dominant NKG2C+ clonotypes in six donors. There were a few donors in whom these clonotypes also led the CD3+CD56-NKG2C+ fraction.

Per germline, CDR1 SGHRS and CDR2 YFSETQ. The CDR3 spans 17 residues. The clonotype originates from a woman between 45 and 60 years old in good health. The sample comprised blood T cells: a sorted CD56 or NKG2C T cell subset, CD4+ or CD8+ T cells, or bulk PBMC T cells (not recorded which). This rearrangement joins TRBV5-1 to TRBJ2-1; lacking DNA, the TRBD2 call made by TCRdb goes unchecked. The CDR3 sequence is CASSLVGLGSSYNEQFF.